Listed here is a single T cell receptor (beta chain). The data derive from a study of blood T cell repertoires in COVID-19. As for the study in general: Sources were T cells, B-cell-depleted T cells, or PBMCs; the material itself was cDNA or gDNA.

In the authors' methods: Estimates of nucleated cell counts were drawn from the amplification of reference gene primers. Assay used: immunoSEQ multiplex PCR; TCRdb lists only in-frame clones, some missing. That table furnishes V, J and clone size, whereas the DNA furnished D and trimming. The table lists some 290,000 clones, roughly 89% of them singletons. Germline CDR1 is KGHSH and CDR2 is LQKENI. The CDR3 length is 15 residues. J was trimmed by 2 bases and V by 0 bases; bases with no gene match: 3. Cohort allocation depended upon clinical history that participants reported. The source of this sequence is a woman in her 30s who had recovered from COVID-19. J is TRBJ1-2 and V is TRBV18, with 7 positions matching TRBD1. The sequenced sample was PBMCs or T cells enriched from blood (not recorded which). As DNA, the CDR3 is TGTGCCAGCTCACCACCGGCCAGGGGGAACTATGGCTACACCTTC. Its protein is CASSPPARGNYGYTF.